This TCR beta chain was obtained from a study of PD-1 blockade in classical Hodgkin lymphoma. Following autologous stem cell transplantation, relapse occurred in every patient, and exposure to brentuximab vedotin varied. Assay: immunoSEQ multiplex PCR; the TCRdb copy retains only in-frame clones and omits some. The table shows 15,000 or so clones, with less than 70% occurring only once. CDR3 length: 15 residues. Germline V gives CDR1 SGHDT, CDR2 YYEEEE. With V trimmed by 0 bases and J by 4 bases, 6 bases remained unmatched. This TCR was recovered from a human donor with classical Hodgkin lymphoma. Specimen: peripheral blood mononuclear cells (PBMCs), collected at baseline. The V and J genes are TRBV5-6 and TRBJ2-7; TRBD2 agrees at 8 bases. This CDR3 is CASSLVLAGAYEQYF. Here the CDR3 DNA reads TGTGCCAGCAGCTTGGTGCTAGCGGGCGCATACGAGCAGTACTTC. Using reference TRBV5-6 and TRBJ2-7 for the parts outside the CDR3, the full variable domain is DAGVTQSPTHLIKTRGQQVTLRCSPKSGHDTVSWYQQALGQGPQFIFQYYEEEERQRGNFPDRFSGHQFPNYSSELNVNALLLGDSALYLCASSLVLAGAYEQYFGPGTRLTVT.